The present entry profiles one T cell receptor beta chain with its context. The source of the sample is a study of technical replicates of blood from a handful of donors. Clones were read by immunoSEQ multiplex PCR, and TCRdb kept only the in-frame ones, dropping some. This sample has some 83,000 clones; 90% to 95% occur once, and the top ten carry 0.41%. The V end was cut by 2 bases, the J end by 8 bases, with 11 bases between. The CDR3 contains 13 residues. The germline CDR1 and CDR2 sequences are SGHTS and YDEGEE. Sequences were obtained from T cells isolated from PBMCs. The V gene is TRBV5-8, the J gene TRBJ2-1; D perhaps matches TRBD2 (5 bases). The receptor's source is a human donor in good health. The CDR3 spells CASSLAWGDEQFF. DNA for the CDR3: TGTGCCAGCAGCTTAGCCTGGGGAGATGAGCAGTTCTTC.